The present TCR beta chain was sequenced within a study of blood T cells in healthy people across ages. This clonotype was observed many times. The CDR3 length is 13 residues. The germline V gene has CDR1 LGHNA and CDR2 YNFKEQ. Trimming removed 1 base at V and 5 bases at J, with 7 bases between. A sample-barcoded 5' primer and a J-beta primer mix were used in a second PCR of about 7 to 12 cycles. TCRdb re-analysed the 5' RACE reads in MiXCR, keeping a single row per CDR3 protein. The profile covers around 800,000 distinct CDR3 sequences, with roughly 26% appearing a single time and about 3% taken by the ten largest. These records were also assigned to another study, of T cells of mothers and their children. This second study says: It was through the M1S primer of the second PCR that sample barcodes and 2-4 random nucleotides were added. The study obtained over 8 million TCR beta CDR3 reads per mother and about 3 million per child.

The specimen sequenced was blood. The receptor comes from a boy younger than 18 in good health. The chain is built from TRBV4-2 and TRBJ2-3; D remains unclear. For the CDR3, the DNA is TGTGCCAGCAGCCAAGTTCCCGAAGATACGCAGTATTTT. It codes for CASSQVPEDTQYF.